Below, one T cell receptor (beta chain) is given with its context. The data originate from a study of graft-versus-host responses after intestinal transplantation. As for the study in general: Each of the recipients got a multivisceral, liver-intestinal, or isolated intestinal transplant. Findings of the study overall: High graft-versus-host to host-versus-graft clonal ratios were seen in allografts of patients with graft-donor T cell macrochimerism.

Plates contained around 200,000 CFSE-labeled responder cells and around 200,000 irradiated, violet-dye-labeled stimulator cells. Profiling relied on immunoSEQ multiplex PCR, and the TCRdb table lists in-frame clones only, not all of them. The repertoire holds tens of thousands of clones, with 30% to 40% as singletons. Per germline, CDR1 SGHVS and CDR2 FNYEAQ. V shed 3 bases and J shed 1 base, with 11 bases lying between them. There are 15 residues in the CDR3. Source: alloreactive CD8+ T cells from a mixed lymphocyte reaction culture, taken before intestinal transplant. Subset described: CFSE-low proliferating T cells sorted from approximately 6-day pre-transplant mixed lymphocyte reaction (GvH or HvG direction). The V and J genes are TRBV7-6 and TRBJ2-3; D assignment may be TRBD1 or TRBD2 (5 bases each). The clonotype originates from a human patient who received an intestinal transplant. In DNA form, the CDR3 reads TGTGCCAGCAGCTTCGATGTGGGGGGCACAGATACGCAGTATTTT. This sequence encodes CASSFDVGGTDTQYF.